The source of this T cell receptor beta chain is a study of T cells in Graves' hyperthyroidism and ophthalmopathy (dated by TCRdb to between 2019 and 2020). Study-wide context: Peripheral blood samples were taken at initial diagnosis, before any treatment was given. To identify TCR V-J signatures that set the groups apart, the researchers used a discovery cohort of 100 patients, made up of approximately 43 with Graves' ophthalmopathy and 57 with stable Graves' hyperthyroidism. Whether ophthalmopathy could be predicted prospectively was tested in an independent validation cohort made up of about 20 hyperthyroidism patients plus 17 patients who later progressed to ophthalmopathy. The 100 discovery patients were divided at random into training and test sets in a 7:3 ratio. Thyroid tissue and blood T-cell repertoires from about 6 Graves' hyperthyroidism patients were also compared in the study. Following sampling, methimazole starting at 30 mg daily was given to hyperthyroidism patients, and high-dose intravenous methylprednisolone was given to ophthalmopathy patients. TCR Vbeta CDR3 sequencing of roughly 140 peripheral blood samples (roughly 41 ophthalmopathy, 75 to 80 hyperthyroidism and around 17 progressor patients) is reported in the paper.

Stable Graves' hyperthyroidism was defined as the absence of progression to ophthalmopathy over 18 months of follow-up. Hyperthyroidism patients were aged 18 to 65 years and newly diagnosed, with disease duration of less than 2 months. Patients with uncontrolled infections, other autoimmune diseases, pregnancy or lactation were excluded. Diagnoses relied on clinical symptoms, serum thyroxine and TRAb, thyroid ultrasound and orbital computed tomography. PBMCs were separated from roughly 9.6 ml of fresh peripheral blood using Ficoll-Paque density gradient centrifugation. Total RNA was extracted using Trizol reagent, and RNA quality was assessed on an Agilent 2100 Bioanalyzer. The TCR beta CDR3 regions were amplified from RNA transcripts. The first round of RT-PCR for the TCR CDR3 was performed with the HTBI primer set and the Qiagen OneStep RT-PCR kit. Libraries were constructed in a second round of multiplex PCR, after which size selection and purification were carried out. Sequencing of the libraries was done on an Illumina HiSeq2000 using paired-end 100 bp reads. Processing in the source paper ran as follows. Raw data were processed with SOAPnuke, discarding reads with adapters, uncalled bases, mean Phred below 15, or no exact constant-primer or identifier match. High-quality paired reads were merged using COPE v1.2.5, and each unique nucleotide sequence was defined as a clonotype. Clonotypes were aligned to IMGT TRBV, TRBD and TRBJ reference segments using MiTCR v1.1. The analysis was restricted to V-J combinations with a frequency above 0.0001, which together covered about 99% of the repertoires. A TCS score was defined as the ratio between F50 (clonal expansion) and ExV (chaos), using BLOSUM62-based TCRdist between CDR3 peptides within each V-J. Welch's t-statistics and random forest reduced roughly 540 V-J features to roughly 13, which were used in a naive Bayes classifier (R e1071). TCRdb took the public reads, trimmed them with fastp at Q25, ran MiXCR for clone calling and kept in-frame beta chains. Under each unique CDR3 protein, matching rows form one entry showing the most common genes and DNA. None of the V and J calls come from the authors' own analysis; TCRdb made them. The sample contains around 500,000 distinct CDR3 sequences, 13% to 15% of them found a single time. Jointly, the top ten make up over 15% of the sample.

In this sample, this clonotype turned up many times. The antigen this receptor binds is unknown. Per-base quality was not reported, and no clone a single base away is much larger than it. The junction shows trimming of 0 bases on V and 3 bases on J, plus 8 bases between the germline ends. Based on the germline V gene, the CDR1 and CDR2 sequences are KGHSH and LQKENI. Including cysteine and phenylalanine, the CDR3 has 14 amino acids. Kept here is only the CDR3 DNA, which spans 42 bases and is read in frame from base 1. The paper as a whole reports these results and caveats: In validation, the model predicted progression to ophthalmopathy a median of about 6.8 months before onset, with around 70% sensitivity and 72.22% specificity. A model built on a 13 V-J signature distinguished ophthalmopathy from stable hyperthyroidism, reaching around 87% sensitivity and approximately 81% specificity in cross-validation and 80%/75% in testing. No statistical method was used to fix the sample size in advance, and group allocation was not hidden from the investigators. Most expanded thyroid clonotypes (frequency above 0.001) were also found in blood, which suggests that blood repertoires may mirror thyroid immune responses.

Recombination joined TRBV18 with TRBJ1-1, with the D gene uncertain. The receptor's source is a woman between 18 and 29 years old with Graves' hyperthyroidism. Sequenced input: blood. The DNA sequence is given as TGTGCCAGCTCACCACCGAACGGATACACTGAAGCTTTCTTT. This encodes CASSPPNGYTEAFF.